A selection of T cell receptor beta chains follows, all from one sample in a study of technical replicates of blood from a handful of donors. Profiled with immunoSEQ multiplex PCR; TCRdb holds only in-frame clones, not every one. The sample has fewer than 85,000 clones; about 96% are singletons. The source material was T cells isolated from PBMCs. The receptor source for this set is a human donor in good health. Each CDR3 is given without its conserved first and last residue. Each record gives: J gene, V gene, CDR3 protein.

TRBJ2-2 TRBV19 ASSIVTLAGNTGELF
TRBJ2-1 TRBV4-2 ASSQEPAGSYNEQF
TRBJ2-1 TRBV5-1 ASSLGGGRDNEQF
TRBJ1-2 TRBV25-1 ASSELAGGRGGYT
TRBJ1-1 TRBV2 ASKGGLSEAF
TRBJ1-3 TRBV11-3 ASSSQRWIGNTIY
TRBJ1-2 TRBV11-2 ASSKGRVDGYT
TRBJ1-1 TRBV19 ASSPSVGGTEAF
TRBJ1-2 TRBV19 ASRQGHSLNYGYT
TRBJ1-3 TRBV18 ASSPQGKNGNTIY